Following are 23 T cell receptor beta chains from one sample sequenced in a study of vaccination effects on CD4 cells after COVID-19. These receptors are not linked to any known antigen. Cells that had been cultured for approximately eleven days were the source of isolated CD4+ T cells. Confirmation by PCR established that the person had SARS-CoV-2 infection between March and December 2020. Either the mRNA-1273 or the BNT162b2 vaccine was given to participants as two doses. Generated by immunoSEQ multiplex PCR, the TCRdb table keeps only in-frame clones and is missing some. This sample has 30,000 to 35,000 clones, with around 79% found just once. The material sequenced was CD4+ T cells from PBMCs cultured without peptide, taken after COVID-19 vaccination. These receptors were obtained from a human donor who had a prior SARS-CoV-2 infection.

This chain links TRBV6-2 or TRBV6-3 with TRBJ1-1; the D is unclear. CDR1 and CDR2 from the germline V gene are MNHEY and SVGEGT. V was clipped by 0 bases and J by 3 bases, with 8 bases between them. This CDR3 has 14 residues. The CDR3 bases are TGTGCCAGCAGTTACTCGACACACCACACTGAAGCTTTCTTT. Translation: CASSYSTHHTEAFF.

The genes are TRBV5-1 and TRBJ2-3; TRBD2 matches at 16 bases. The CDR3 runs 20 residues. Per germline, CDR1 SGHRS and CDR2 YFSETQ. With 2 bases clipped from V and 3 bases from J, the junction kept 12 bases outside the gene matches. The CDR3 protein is CASSFYIPGLAGGRTDTQYF. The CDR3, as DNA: TGCGCCAGCAGCTTTTATATACCGGGACTAGCGGGGGGGCGGACAGATACGCAGTATTTT.

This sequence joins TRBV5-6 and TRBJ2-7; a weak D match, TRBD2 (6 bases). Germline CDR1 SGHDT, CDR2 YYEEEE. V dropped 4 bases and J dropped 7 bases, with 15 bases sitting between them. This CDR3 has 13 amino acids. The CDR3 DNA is TGTGCCAGCAGCCGGGGGTCCTGGGGAGAGCAGTACTTC. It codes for CASSRGSWGEQYF.

For the CDR3, the DNA is TGTGCCAGCAGCTTAGACATGAATCAGCCCCAGCATTTT. Encoded protein: CASSLDMNQPQHF. The chain carries TRBV7-8 and TRBJ1-5; D gene uncertain. V lost 1 base and J lost 4, with 5 bases in between. Germline assignment: CDR1 SGHVS and CDR2 FQNEAQ. The CDR3 spans 13 residues.

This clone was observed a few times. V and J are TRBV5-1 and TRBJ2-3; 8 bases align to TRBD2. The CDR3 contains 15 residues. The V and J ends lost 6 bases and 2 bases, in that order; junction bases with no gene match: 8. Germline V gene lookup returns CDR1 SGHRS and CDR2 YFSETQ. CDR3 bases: TGCGCCAGCACAAGGGGACTAGGAGACACAGATACGCAGTATTTT. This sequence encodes CASTRGLGDTDTQYF.

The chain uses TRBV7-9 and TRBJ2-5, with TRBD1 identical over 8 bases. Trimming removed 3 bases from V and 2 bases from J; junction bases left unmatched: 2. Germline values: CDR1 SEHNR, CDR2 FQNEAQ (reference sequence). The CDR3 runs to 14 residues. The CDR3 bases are TGTGCCAGCAGCTTCGGACAGGGACAAGAGACCCAGTACTTC. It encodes CASSFGQGQETQYF.

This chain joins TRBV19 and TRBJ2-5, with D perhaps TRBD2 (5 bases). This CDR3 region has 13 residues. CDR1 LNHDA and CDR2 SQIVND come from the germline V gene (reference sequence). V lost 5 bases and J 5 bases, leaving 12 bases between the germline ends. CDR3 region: CASSLVGGETQYF. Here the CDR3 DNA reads TGTGCCAGTAGTTTGGTTGGAGGTGAGACCCAGTACTTC.

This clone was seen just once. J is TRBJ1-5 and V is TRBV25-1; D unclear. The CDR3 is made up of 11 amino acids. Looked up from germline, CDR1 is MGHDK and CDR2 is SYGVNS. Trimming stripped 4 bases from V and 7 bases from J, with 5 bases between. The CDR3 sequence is CASSARQPQHF. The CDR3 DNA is TGTGCCAGCAGTGCTCGCCAGCCCCAGCATTTT.

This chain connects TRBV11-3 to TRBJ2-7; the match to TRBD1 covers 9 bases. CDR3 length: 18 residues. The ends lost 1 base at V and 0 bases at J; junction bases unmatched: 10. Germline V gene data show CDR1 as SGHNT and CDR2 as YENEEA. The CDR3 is CASSLAGQGILGSYEQYF. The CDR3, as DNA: TGTGCCAGCAGCTTAGCGGGACAGGGTATCCTTGGCTCCTACGAGCAGTACTTC.

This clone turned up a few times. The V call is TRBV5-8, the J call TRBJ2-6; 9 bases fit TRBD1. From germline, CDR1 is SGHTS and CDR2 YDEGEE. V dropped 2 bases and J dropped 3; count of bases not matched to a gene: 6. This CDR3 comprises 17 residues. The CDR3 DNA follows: TGTGCCAGCAGCTTTAGACAGGGGGAACGTGGGGCCAACGTCCTGACTTTC. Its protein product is CASSFRQGERGANVLTF.

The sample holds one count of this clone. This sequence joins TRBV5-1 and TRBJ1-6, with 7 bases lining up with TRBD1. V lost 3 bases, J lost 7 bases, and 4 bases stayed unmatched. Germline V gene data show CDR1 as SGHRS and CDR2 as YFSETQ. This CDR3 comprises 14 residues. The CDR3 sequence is CASSWQGVNSPLHF. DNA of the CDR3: TGCGCCAGCAGCTGGCAGGGGGTGAATTCACCCCTCCACTTT.

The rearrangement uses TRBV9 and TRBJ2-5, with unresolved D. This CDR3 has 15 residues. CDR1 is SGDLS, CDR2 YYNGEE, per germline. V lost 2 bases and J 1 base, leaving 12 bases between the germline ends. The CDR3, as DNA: TGTGCCAGCAGCGTTCTTCTAGATGGCCAAGAGACCCAGTACTTC. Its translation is CASSVLLDGQETQYF.

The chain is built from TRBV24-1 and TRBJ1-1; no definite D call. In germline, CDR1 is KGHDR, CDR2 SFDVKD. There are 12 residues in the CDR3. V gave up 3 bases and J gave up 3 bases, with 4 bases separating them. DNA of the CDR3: TGTGCCACCAGTGATGCATACACTGAAGCTTTCTTT. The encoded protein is CATSDAYTEAFF.

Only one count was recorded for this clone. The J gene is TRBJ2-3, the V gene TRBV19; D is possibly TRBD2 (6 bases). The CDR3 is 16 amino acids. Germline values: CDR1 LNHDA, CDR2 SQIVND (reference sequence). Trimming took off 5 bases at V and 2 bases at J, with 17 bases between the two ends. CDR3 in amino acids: CASSQSSARPTDTQYF. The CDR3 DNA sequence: TGTGCCAGTAGTCAATCTAGCGCCCGCCCCACAGATACGCAGTATTTT.

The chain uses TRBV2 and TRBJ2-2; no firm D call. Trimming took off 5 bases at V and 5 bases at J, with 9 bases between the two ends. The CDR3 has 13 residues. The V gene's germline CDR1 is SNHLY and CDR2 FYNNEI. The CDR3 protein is CASSPQGTGELFF. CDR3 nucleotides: TGTGCCAGCAGTCCCCAAGGGACCGGGGAGCTGTTTTTT.

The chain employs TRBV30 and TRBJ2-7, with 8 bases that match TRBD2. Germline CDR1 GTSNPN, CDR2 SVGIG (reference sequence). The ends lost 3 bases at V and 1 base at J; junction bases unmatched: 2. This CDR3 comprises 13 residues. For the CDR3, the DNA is TGTGCCTGGAGACGGGGGGGGTCCTACGAGCAGTACTTC. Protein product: CAWRRGGSYEQYF. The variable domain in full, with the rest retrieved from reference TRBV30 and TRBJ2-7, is SQTIHQWPATLVQPVGSPLSLECTVEGTSNPNLYWYRQAAGRGLQLLFYSVGIGQISSEVPQNLSASRPQDRQFILSSKKLLLSDSGFYLCAWRRGGSYEQYFGPGTRLTVT.

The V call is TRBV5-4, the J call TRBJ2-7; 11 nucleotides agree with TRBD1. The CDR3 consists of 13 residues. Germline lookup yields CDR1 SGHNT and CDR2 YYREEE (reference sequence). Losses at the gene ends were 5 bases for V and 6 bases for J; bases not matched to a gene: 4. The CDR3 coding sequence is TGTGCCAGCAGAAAGGACAGGGGGCGCGAGCAGTACTTC. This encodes CASRKDRGREQYF.

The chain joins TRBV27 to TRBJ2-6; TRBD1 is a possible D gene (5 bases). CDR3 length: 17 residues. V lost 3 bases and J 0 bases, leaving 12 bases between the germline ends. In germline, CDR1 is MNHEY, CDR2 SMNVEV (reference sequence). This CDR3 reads CASSFAGSLSGANVLTF. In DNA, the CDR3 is TGTGCCAGCAGTTTCGCAGGGTCCCTCTCTGGGGCCAACGTCCTGACTTTC.

CDR3 residues: CASSLSGLAGNNEQFF. The CDR3 DNA is TGTGCCAGCAGCTTGTCCGGACTAGCGGGGAACAATGAGCAGTTCTTC. The chain combines TRBV5-4 with TRBJ2-1, with 12 nucleotides matching TRBD2. J lost 5 bases, V lost 1 base, and 4 bases had no gene match. The germline CDR1 and CDR2 sequences are SGHNT and YYREEE (reference sequence). CDR3 length: 16 residues.

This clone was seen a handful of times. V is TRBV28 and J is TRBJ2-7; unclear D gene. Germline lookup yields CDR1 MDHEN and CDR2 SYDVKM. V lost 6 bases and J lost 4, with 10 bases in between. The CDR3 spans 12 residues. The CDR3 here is CASRSSWYEQYF. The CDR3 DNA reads TGTGCCAGCAGGTCCTCTTGGTACGAGCAGTACTTC. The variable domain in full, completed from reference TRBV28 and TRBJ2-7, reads DVKVTQSSRYLVKRTGEKVFLECVQDMDHENMFWYRQDPGLGLRLIYFSYDVKMKEKGDIPEGYSVSREKKERFSLILESASTNQTSMYLCASRSSWYEQYFGPGTRLTVT.

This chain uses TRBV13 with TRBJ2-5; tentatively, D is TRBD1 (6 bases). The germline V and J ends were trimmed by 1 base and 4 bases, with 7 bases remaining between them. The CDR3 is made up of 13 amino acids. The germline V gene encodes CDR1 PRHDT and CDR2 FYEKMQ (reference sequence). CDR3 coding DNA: TGTGCCAGCAGCTTAGAAGGGGGAGAGACCCAGTACTTC. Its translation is CASSLEGGETQYF.

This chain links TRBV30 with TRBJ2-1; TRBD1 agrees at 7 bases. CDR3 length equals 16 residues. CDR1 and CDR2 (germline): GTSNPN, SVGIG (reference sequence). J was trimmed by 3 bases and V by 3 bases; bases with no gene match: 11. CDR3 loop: CAWRDDREGLYNEQFF. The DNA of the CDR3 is TGTGCCTGGAGGGACGACAGGGAAGGGCTCTACAATGAGCAGTTCTTC.

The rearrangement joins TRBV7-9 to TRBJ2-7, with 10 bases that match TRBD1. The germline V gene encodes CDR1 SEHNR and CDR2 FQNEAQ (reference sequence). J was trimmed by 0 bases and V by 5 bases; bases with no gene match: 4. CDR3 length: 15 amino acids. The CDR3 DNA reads TGTGCCAGCAGCCCCGGGACAGGGGTCTCCTACGAGCAGTACTTC. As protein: CASSPGTGVSYEQYF.